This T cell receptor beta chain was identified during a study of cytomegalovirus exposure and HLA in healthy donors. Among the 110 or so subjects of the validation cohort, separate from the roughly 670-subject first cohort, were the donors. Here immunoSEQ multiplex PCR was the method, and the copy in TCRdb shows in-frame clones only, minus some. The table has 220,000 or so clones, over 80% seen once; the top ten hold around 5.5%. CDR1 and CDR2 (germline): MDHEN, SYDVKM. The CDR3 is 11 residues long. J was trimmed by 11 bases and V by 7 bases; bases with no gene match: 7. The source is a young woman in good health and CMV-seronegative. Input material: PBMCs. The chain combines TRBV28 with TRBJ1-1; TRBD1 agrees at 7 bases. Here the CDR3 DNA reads TGTGCCAGCAAATCAGGGGGTTGGGCTTTCTTT. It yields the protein CASKSGGWAFF.